This TCR beta chain was profiled in a study of Graves' ophthalmopathy and Graves' hyperthyroidism. Regarding the study as a whole: Ophthalmopathy cases were distinguished from stable hyperthyroidism by a 13-signature model, reaching approximately 87% sensitivity and roughly 80% specificity. Also, most clonotypes expanded in the thyroid above 0.001 frequency appeared in blood.

Trimming took 3 bases from V and 7 from J, leaving 10 bases between them. The CDR3 extends over 12 amino acids. Germline V lookup: CDR1 SGHRS, CDR2 YFSETQ. From RNA, the CDR3 regions of TCR beta chains were amplified and sequenced. Following a first-round RT-PCR that used HTBI primers, a second-round multiplex PCR was carried out. TCRdb used MiXCR to reprocess the multiplex PCR reads, holding one entry per CDR3 protein. The sample yields approximately 640,000 distinct CDR3 sequences, about 41% seen once. Exclusion criteria comprised other autoimmune diseases, uncontrolled infections, pregnancy or lactation in patients. This clonotype has ten or more counts. Antigen unknown.

V and J are TRBV5-1 and TRBJ1-1, with a possible D match to TRBD1 (6 bases). This clonotype was sampled from an adult man with Graves' ophthalmopathy. Sequencing used peripheral blood. The CDR3 DNA is TGCGCCAGCAGCTCACAGGGAAATGAAGCTTTCTTT. Amino acid sequence: CASSSQGNEAFF.